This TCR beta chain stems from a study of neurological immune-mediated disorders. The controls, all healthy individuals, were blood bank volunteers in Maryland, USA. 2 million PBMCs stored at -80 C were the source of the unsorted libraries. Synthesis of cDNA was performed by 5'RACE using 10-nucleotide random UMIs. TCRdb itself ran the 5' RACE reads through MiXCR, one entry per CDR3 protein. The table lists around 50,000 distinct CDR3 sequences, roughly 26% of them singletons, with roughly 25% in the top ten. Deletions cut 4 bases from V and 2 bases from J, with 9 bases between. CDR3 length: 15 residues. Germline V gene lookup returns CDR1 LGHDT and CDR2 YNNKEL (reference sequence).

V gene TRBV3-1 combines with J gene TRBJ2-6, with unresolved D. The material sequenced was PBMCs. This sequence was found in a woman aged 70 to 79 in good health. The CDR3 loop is CASSLGRTGANVLTF. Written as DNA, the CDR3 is TGTGCCAGCAGCCTTGGACGGACTGGGGCCAACGTCCTGACTTTC. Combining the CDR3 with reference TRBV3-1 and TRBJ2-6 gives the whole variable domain DTAVSQTPKYLVTQMGNDKSIKCEQNLGHDTMYWYKQDSKKFLKIMFSYNNKELIINETVPNRFSPKSPDKAHLNLHINSLELGDSAVYFCASSLGRTGANVLTFGAGSRLTVL.